The 28 T cell receptor beta chains listed next were all sequenced from one sample in a study of T cells in Graves' hyperthyroidism and ophthalmopathy. Using RNA transcripts as the source, TCR beta CDR3 regions were amplified. First-round RT-PCR with HTBI primers amplified the TCR CDR3 region. One entry per CDR3 protein results from TCRdb running MiXCR on the multiplex PCR reads. This table holds about 840,000 distinct CDR3 sequences, roughly 40% found once. The sequenced sample consisted of blood. Receptors were obtained from a man between 18 and 29 years old with Graves' hyperthyroidism.

Regarding this clonotype: A read error is possible here, since a much larger clone lies one base away. The gene calls are TRBV7-6 and TRBJ2-7, with 9 bases aligning to TRBD1. Germline CDR1 reads SGHVS; CDR2 reads FNYEAQ. The CDR3 totals 14 residues. CDR3 DNA: TGTGCCCGCAGACCAGTCCCGGGACAGGGCGGGCAGTACTTC. It codes for CARRPVPGQGGQYF.

The chain uses TRBV9 and TRBJ2-7, with D hard to call. Per the germline V gene, CDR1 is SGDLS and CDR2 is YYNGEE. Trimming cost V 0 bases and J 3 bases, with 10 bases left between them. The CDR3 has 14 residues. The DNA of the CDR3 is TGTGCCAGCAGCGTAGAGGTAGAAAGCTACGAGCAGTACTTC. Its protein product is CASSVEVESYEQYF.

The chain joins TRBV6-1 to TRBJ2-5; 7 positions match TRBD2. V lost 6 bases to trimming and J lost 3 bases; unmatched junction nucleotides: 16. Looked up from germline, CDR1 is MNHNS and CDR2 is SASEGT. CDR3 length: 17 amino acids. Here the CDR3 reads CASRRAYSTSVEETQYF. The CDR3 DNA sequence: TGTGCCAGCAGAAGAGCGTACTCCACTAGCGTGGAAGAGACCCAGTACTTC.

The V and J genes are TRBV11-2 and TRBJ2-2; D is perhaps TRBD2 (6 bases). Trimming stripped 7 bases from V and 5 bases from J, with 17 bases between. The V gene's germline CDR1 is SGHAT and CDR2 FQNNGV. CDR3 length equals 15 residues. CDR3: CASIPLRDRTGELFF. DNA for the CDR3: TGTGCCAGCATCCCCTTGCGGGACCGAACCGGGGAGCTGTTTTTT.

This clonotype showed up just once. One end of the junction varies from germline; a read error may be responsible. The chain couples TRBV5-1 to TRBJ1-1; tentatively, D is TRBD1 (6 bases). From germline, CDR1 is SGHRS and CDR2 YFSETQ. This CDR3 contains 14 residues. CDR3 in amino acids: CASSLGGRSAEAFF. In DNA, the CDR3 is TGTGCCAGCAGCTTGGGGGGGCGAAGCGCTGAAGCTTTCTTT.

This clonotype showed up many times. V usage is TRBV2 and J usage is TRBJ2-7; D perhaps matches TRBD1 (5 bases). V was pared by 9 bases and J by 6 bases, with 21 bases between. This CDR3 spans 14 amino acids. Germline V CDR1 and CDR2: SNHLY, FYNNEI. The CDR3 DNA reads as TGTGCCAGTTTGTTCTCACAGGAAAGGTTCGAGCAGTACTTC. It codes for CASLFSQERFEQYF.

The CDR3 region is CASSLLGTLAYEQYF. CDR3 DNA: TGTGCCAGCAGCTTATTGGGGACTTTGGCCTACGAGCAGTACTTC. The V and J genes are TRBV7-9 and TRBJ2-7, with a tentative D call TRBD2 (6 bases). The ends were cut back, 2 bases at V and 2 bases at J, with 13 bases in the middle. There are 15 residues in the CDR3. From germline, CDR1 is SEHNR and CDR2 FQNEAQ (reference sequence).

This clonotype was counted only a few times. The rearrangement uses TRBV4-1 and TRBJ1-6; D remains ambiguous. Trimming shortened V by 0 bases and J by 15 bases, and 12 bases separated the two germline ends. The CDR3 is made up of 13 amino acids. In germline, CDR1 is MGHRA, CDR2 YSYEKL. This chain's CDR3 is CASSQDMIRFLHF. DNA for the CDR3: TGCGCCAGCAGCCAAGATATGATCAGGTTCCTCCACTTT.

This sequence joins TRBV29-1 and TRBJ2-2, with D possibly being TRBD2 (6 bases). The CDR3 runs to 13 residues. Germline V gene data show CDR1 as SQVTM and CDR2 as ANQGSEA. Trimming pared 0 bases from V and 8 bases from J, leaving 10 bases between. For the CDR3, the DNA is TGCAGCGTTGAAGATGGGGACTCGGGGGAGCTGTTTTTT. Protein: CSVEDGDSGELFF.

This clonotype was seen repeatedly, ten times or more. The J gene is TRBJ1-5, the V gene TRBV15; D gene uncertain. Trimming removed 0 bases from V and 7 bases from J, with 7 bases in between. The CDR3 contains 13 residues. Germline CDR1 LNHNV, CDR2 YYDKDF (reference sequence). In DNA, the CDR3 is TGTGCCACCAGCAGAGAGGGTTCGCAGCCCCAGCATTTT. Protein product: CATSREGSQPQHF.

The chain recombines TRBV20-1 with TRBJ1-1, with 9 positions matching TRBD1. The CDR3 runs to 14 residues. V was pared by 3 bases and J by 5 bases, with 7 bases of the junction left unmatched. Germline V gene data show CDR1 as DFQATT and CDR2 as SNEGSKA (reference sequence). The CDR3 sequence: CSARGDRGATEAFF. The DNA of the CDR3 is TGCAGTGCTAGGGGAGACAGGGGGGCAACTGAAGCTTTCTTT.

This clonotype was detected only a few times. This chain joins TRBV20-1 and TRBJ1-2; tentatively, D is TRBD1 (6 bases). V was cut by 5 bases and J by 5 bases, with 18 bases left in between. The CDR3 loop spans 14 amino acids. In germline, CDR1 is DFQATT, CDR2 SNEGSKA (reference sequence). CDR3 in amino acids: CSALGHKNTYGYTF. The CDR3 coding sequence is TGCAGTGCTCTGGGACACAAAAACACATATGGCTACACCTTC.

The sample holds a few counts of this clonotype. Compared with germline, one end of the junction differs, possibly owing to a read error. The chain couples TRBV7-7 to TRBJ2-2; the D is unclear. The V gene's germline CDR1 is SSHAT and CDR2 FNYEAQ (reference sequence). The CDR3 totals 16 residues. The CDR3 nucleotides read TGTGCTAGCAGCCTGAATTCCGCCTTGAACACCGGGGAGCTGTTTTTT. As protein: CASSLNSALNTGELFF.

This clonotype has more than one count but fewer than ten. CDR3 sequence (DNA): TGTGCCAGCAGTTTACAGGGGGGGTTTGGAGCTTTCTTT. It encodes CASSLQGGFGAFF. The genes are TRBV12-3 or TRBV12-4 and TRBJ1-1; 7 bases are a match to TRBD1. J lost 10 bases, V lost 2 bases, and 7 bases had no gene match. This CDR3 is built from 13 residues.

In this sample, this clonotype turned up a few times. J is TRBJ1-1 and V is TRBV6-1; D is uncertain. Germline lookup yields CDR1 MNHNS and CDR2 SASEGT. CDR3 length equals 12 residues. V lost 11 bases to trimming and J lost 0 bases, with 10 bases between them. CDR3 loop: CACGRLNTEAFF. The CDR3 DNA reads TGTGCCTGCGGACGGTTGAACACTGAAGCTTTCTTT.

This chain connects TRBV12-3 or TRBV12-4 to TRBJ2-7, with D perhaps being TRBD1 or TRBD2 (6 bases each). The CDR3 is 11 residues long. Trimming left V 0 bases short and J 13 bases short, with 10 bases between. The CDR3 nucleotides are TGTGCCAGCAGTTTAGCGGGGGGCCTTTACTTC. This translates into CASSLAGGLYF.

This clonotype was observed at least ten times. V gene TRBV2 combines with J gene TRBJ1-6; the D gene is possibly TRBD1 (5 bases). V shed 7 bases and J shed 6 bases, with 16 bases lying between them. The germline V gene encodes CDR1 SNHLY and CDR2 FYNNEI. The CDR3 spans 15 residues. The CDR3: CASTLGTAGNSPLHF. CDR3 DNA: TGTGCCAGCACCCTAGGGACTGCGGGTAATTCACCCCTCCACTTT.

The chain has TRBV7-9 and TRBJ1-6; 8 nucleotides align to TRBD1. This CDR3 has 14 amino acids. After removal of 3 bases from V and 10 bases from J, the junction contained 5 bases not matched to a gene. CDR1 SEHNR and CDR2 FQNEAQ come from the germline V gene (reference sequence). This CDR3 reads CASSFPGGESPLHF. The CDR3 DNA follows: TGTGCCAGCAGCTTCCCAGGGGGCGAATCACCCCTCCACTTT.

The gene calls are TRBV2 and TRBJ2-5; 8 nucleotides agree with TRBD2. The junction had 14 bases not matched to a gene; V was cut back by 9 bases and J by 11 bases. Germline-derived CDR1 and CDR2 are SNHLY and FYNNEI. The CDR3 has 13 residues. The CDR3 reads CASSRDTGGEQYF. The CDR3 DNA reads TGTGCCAGTTCCCGGGACACGGGGGGGGAGCAGTACTTC.

In this sample, this clonotype turned up a few times. V usage is TRBV5-8 and J usage is TRBJ2-6; perhaps TRBD2 as D (6 bases). Trimming left V 0 bases short and J 0 bases short, with 13 bases between. Germline V CDR1 and CDR2: SGHTS, YDEGEE. The CDR3 totals 18 residues. CDR3 sequence: CASSLAGGLSSGANVLTF. CDR3 nucleotide sequence: TGTGCCAGCAGCTTGGCTGGGGGACTTAGCTCTGGGGCCAACGTCCTGACTTTC.

This clonotype has more than one count but fewer than ten. The rearrangement joins TRBV5-6 to TRBJ1-5; D unclear. In germline, CDR1 is SGHDT, CDR2 YYEEEE. Trimming took off 5 bases at V and 7 bases at J, with 10 bases between the two ends. The CDR3 sequence is 12 residues long. CDR3 region: CASSTQDQPQHF. CDR3 in DNA: TGTGCCAGCAGTACCCAGGACCAGCCCCAGCATTTT.

This clonotype was seen a handful of times. The CDR3 DNA sequence: TGCAGTGCTAGAGATAGTCAGGTCTACGAGCAGTACTTC. It encodes CSARDSQVYEQYF. The chain has TRBV20-1 and TRBJ2-7; D is uncertain. The V end lost 0 bases, the J end lost 3 bases, and 9 bases lay between the germline ends. This CDR3 has 13 amino acids. Germline V gene lookup returns CDR1 DFQATT and CDR2 SNEGSKA (reference sequence).

The rearrangement links TRBV13 to TRBJ2-7, with D possibly TRBD2 on 5 matching bases. Trimming stripped 5 bases from V and 4 bases from J, with 18 bases between. This CDR3 is built from 15 residues. Germline CDR1 PRHDT, CDR2 FYEKMQ (reference sequence). The CDR3 DNA follows: TGTGCCAGCAGCCCCAGTAACGGGAAGGGTTACGAGCAGTACTTC. Its translation: CASSPSNGKGYEQYF.

The J gene is TRBJ1-1, the V gene TRBV7-3; no clear D. The CDR3 contains 16 residues. Germline assignment: CDR1 SGHTA and CDR2 FQGTGA. The V gene lost 1 base and the J gene lost 4 bases, with 16 bases spanning the gap. CDR3 in DNA: TGTGCCAGCAGCTTAATGCCGGTGCAGGCAAGCACTGAAGCTTTCTTT. Translating it yields CASSLMPVQASTEAFF.

The genes are TRBV10-3 and TRBJ1-3; tentative D call: TRBD1 (5 bases). Trimming pared 4 bases from V and 6 bases from J, leaving 10 bases between. Per germline, CDR1 ENHRY and CDR2 SYGVKD. CDR3 size: 13 residues. The CDR3 region is CAISAGKENTIYF. The CDR3 DNA reads TGTGCCATCAGTGCAGGGAAGGAAAACACCATATATTTT.

On this clonotype itself: One end of the junction varies from germline; a read error may be responsible. The chain combines TRBV7-2 with TRBJ2-6; 9 bases map to TRBD1. The CDR3 runs to 13 residues. CDR1 and CDR2 (germline): SGHTA, FQGNSA. Here the CDR3 reads CASSPGQGPTEAF. The CDR3 DNA sequence: TGTGCCAGCAGCCCGGGACAGGGTCCCACTGAAGCTTTC.

This chain links TRBV2 with TRBJ2-7, with D uncertain. The V end lost 6 bases, the J end lost 0 bases, and 15 bases lay between the germline ends. Germline V lookup: CDR1 SNHLY, CDR2 FYNNEI. This CDR3 comprises 15 residues. CDR3 DNA: TGTGCCAGCAGGGCCCGAGGCCAGATCTCCTACGAGCAGTACTTC. This sequence encodes CASRARGQISYEQYF.

This clonotype was seen at least ten times. The chain links TRBV6-5 to TRBJ2-7; perhaps TRBD1 as D (5 bases). Deletions cut 6 bases from V and 3 bases from J, with 12 bases between. Germline lookup yields CDR1 MNHEY and CDR2 SVGAGI. The CDR3 is made up of 13 amino acids. The CDR3 sequence is CASRITGNYEQYF. DNA of the CDR3: TGTGCCAGCAGGATAACAGGAAACTACGAGCAGTACTTC.